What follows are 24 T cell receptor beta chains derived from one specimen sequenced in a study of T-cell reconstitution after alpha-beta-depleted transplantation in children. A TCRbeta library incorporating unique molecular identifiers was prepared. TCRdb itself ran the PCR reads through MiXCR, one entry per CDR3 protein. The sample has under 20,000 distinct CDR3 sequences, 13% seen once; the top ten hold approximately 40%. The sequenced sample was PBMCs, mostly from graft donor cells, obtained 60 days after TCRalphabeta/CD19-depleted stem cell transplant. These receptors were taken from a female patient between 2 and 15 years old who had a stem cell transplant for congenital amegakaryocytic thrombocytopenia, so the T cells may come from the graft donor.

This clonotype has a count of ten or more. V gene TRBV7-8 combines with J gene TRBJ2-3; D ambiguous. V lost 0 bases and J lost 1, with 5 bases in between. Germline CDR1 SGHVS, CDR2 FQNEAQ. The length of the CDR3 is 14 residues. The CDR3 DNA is TGTGCCAGCAGCTTAGCGATAGGCACAGATACGCAGTATTTT. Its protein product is CASSLAIGTDTQYF.

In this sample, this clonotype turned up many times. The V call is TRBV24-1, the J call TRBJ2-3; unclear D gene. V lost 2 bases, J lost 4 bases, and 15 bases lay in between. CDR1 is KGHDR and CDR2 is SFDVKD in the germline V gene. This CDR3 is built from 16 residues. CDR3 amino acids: CATSDSLTRAPDTQYF. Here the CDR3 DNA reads TGTGCCACCAGTGATTCGCTGACAAGGGCTCCAGATACGCAGTATTTT.

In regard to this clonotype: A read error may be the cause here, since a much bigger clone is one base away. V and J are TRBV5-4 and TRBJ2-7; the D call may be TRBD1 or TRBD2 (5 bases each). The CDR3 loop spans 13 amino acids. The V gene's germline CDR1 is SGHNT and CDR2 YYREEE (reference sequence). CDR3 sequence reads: CAISPGTRERQYF. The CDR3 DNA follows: TGTGCCATCAGCCCCGGGACGAGGGAAAGGCAGTACTTC. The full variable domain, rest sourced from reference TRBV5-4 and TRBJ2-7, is ETGVTQSPTHLIKTRGQQVTLRCSSQSGHNTVSWYQQALGQGPQFIFQYYREEENGRGNFPPRFSGLQFPNYSSELNVNALELDDSALYLCAISPGTRERQYFGPGTRLTVT.

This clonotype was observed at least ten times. CDR3 sequence: CASSYSEGWGGLTDTQYF. CDR3 in DNA: TGTGCCAGCAGTTACTCGGAAGGATGGGGGGGGCTTACAGATACGCAGTATTTT. The genes are TRBV6-5 and TRBJ2-3; maybe TRBD2 (7 bases). CDR1 is MNHEY, CDR2 SVGAGI, per germline. Deletions cut 0 bases from V and 3 bases from J, with 19 bases between. The CDR3 has 18 residues.

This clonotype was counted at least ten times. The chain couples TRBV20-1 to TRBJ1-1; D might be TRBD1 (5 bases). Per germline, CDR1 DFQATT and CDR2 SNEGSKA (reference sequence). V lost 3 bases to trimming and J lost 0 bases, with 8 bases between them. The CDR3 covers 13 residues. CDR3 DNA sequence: TGCAGTGCTAGGGGGACGGTGAACACTGAAGCTTTCTTT. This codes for CSARGTVNTEAFF.

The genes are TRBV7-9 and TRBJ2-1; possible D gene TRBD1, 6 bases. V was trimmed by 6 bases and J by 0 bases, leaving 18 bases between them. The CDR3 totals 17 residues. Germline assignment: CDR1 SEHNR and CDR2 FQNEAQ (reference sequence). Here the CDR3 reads CASSSDRFSSSYNEQFF. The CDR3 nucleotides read TGTGCCAGCAGTTCTGACAGGTTCTCTAGCTCCTACAATGAGCAGTTCTTC.

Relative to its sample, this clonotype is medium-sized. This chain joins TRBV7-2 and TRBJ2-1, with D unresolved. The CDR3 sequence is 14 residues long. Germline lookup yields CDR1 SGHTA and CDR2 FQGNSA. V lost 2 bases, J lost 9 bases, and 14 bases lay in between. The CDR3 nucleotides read TGTGCCAGCAGCTTATTAGGCCTGCCCCGTGAGCAGTTCTTC. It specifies CASSLLGLPREQFF.

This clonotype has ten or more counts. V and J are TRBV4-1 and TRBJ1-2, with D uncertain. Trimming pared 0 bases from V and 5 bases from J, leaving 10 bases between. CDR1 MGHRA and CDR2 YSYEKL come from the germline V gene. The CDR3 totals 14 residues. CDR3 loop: CASSQDPAGYGYTF. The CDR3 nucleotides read TGCGCCAGCAGCCAAGATCCAGCGGGGTATGGCTACACCTTC.

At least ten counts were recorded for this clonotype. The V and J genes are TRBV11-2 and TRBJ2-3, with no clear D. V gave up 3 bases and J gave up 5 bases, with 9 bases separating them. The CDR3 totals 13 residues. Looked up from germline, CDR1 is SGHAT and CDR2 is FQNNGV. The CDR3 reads CASSFLLRDTQYF. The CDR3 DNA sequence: TGTGCCAGCAGCTTCCTACTTCGAGATACGCAGTATTTT.

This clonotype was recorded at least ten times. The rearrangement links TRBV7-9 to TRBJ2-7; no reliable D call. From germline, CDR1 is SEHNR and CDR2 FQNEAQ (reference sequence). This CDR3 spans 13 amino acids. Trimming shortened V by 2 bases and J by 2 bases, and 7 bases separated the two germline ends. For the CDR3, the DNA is TGTGCCAGCAGCTTATTAGTGGCCTACGAGCAGTACTTC. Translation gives CASSLLVAYEQYF.

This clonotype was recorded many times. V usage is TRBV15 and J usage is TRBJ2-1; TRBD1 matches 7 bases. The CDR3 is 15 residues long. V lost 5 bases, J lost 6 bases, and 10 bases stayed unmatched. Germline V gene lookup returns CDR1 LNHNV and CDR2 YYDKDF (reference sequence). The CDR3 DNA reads TGTGCCACCAGCGGGAACAGGGGTGGGGGCAATGAGCAGTTCTTC. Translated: CATSGNRGGGNEQFF.

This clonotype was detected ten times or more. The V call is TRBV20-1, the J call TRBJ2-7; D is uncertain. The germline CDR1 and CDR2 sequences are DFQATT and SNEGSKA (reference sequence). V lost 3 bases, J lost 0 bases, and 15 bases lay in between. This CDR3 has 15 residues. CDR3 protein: CSASPRLQSSYEQYF. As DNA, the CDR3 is TGCAGTGCTAGCCCCCGCTTACAGAGCTCCTACGAGCAGTACTTC.

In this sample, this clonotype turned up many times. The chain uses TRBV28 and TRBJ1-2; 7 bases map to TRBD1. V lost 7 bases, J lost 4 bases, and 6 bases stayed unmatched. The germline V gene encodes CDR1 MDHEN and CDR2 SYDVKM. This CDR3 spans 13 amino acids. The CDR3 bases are TGTGCCAGCATTAGGGGGCTTGGCTATGGCTACACCTTC. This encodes CASIRGLGYGYTF.

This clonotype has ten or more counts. The CDR3: CASSLRRAATYEQYF. CDR3 sequence (DNA): TGTGCCAGCAGCTTGAGGAGGGCCGCTACCTACGAGCAGTACTTC. The chain joins TRBV7-2 to TRBJ2-7; TRBD2 is a possible D gene (6 bases). Germline lookup yields CDR1 SGHTA and CDR2 FQGNSA. With 3 bases removed from V and 2 bases from J, the gap between germline ends came to 14 bases. This CDR3 contains 15 residues.

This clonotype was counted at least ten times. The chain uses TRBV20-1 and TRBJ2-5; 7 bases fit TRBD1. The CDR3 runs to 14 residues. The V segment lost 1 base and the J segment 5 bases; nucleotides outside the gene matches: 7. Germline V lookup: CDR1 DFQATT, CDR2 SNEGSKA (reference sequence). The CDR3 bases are TGCAGTGCTAGAGGCGACAGGGTAGTGGAGACCCAGTACTTC. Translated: CSARGDRVVETQYF.

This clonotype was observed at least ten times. CDR3 coding DNA: TGTGCCAGCAGTTCCCCCTGGGGGGTTAGCCCGGTGGGTGGCACAGATACGCAGTATTTT. The encoded protein is CASSSPWGVSPVGGTDTQYF. The chain combines TRBV12-3 or TRBV12-4 with TRBJ2-3; D possibly corresponds to TRBD2 (6 bases). CDR3 size: 20 residues. Trimming cost V 4 bases and J 1 base, with 27 bases left between them.

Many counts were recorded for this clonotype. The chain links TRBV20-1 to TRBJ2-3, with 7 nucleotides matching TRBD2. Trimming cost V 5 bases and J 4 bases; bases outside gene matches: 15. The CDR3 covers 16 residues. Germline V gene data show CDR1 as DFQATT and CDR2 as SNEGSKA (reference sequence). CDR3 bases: TGCAGTGCTGGAGGAGGCGGGAGTATCGGGGCAGATACGCAGTATTTT. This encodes CSAGGGGSIGADTQYF.

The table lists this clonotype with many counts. The CDR3 sequence is CASSWTTGRLEKLFF. The CDR3 coding sequence is TGTGCCAGCAGTTGGACCACGGGACGGCTTGAAAAACTGTTTTTT. V usage is TRBV6-2 or TRBV6-3 and J usage is TRBJ1-4, with a weak D call TRBD1 (5 bases). With 4 bases removed from V and 7 bases from J, the gap between germline ends came to 16 bases. Germline V lookup: CDR1 MNHEY, CDR2 SVGEGT. CDR3 length equals 15 residues.

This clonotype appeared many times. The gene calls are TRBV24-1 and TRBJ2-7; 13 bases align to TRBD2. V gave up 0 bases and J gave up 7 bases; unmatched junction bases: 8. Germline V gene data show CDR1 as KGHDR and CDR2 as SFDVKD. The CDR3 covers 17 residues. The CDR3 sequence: CATSDLPKWTSGSEQYF. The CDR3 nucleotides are TGTGCCACCAGTGATTTGCCCAAATGGACTAGCGGGAGTGAGCAGTACTTC.

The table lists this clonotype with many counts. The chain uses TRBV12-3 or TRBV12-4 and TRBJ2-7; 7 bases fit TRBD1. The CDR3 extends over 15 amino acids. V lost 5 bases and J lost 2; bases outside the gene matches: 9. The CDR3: CASSRTGTETYEQYF. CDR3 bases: TGTGCCAGCAGTCGTACCGGGACAGAAACCTACGAGCAGTACTTC.

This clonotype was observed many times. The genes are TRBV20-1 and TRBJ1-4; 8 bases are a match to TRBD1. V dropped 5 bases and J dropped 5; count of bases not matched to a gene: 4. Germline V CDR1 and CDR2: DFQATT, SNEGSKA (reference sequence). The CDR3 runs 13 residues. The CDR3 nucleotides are TGCAGTGCTCCAGGGGGCTCGAATGAAAAACTGTTTTTT. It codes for CSAPGGSNEKLFF.

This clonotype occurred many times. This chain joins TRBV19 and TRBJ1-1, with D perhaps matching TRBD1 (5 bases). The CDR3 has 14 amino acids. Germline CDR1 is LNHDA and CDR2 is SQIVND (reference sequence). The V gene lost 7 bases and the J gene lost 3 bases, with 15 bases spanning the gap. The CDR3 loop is CASTPIWGDTEAFF. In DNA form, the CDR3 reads TGTGCCAGTACCCCAATTTGGGGGGACACTGAAGCTTTCTTT. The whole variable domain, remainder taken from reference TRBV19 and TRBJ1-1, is DGGITQSPKYLFRKEGQNVTLSCEQNLNHDAMYWYRQDPGQGLRLIYYSQIVNDFQKGDIAEGYSVSREKKESFPLTVTSAQKNPTAFYLCASTPIWGDTEAFFGQGTRLTVV.

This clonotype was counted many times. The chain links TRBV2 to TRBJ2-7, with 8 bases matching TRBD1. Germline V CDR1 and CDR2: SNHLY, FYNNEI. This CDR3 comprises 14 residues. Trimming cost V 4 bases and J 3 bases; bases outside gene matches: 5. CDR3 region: CASSGLQGGYEQYF. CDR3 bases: TGTGCCAGCAGTGGCTTACAGGGGGGCTACGAGCAGTACTTC.

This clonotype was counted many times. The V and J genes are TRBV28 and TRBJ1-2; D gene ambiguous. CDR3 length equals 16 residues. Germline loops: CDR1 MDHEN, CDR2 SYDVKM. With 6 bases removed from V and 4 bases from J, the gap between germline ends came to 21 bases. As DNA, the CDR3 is TGTGCCAGCAGCCCTCCGCTGTTTTGGGATTTCTATGGCTACACCTTC. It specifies CASSPPLFWDFYGYTF.